This TCR beta chain derives from a study of blood T cells in healthy people across ages. A sample-barcoded 5' primer and a J-beta primer mix were used in a second PCR of roughly 7 to 12 cycles. TCRdb recomputed calls from the 5' RACE reads with MiXCR, one row per CDR3 protein. The sample yields approximately 320,000 distinct CDR3 sequences, roughly 26% seen once. The sequence was obtained from a woman in her 70s in good health. Sequenced sample: blood.

CDR3 coding DNA: TGTGCCAGCAGCGTAGACGGATCGAGCAATCAGCCCCAGCATTTT. As protein: CASSVDGSSNQPQHF. The rearrangement links TRBV9 to TRBJ1-5; no definite D call. Germline-derived CDR1 and CDR2 are SGDLS and YYNGEE. The germline V and J ends were trimmed by 0 bases and 1 base, with 8 bases remaining between them. This CDR3 spans 15 amino acids.